This is a list of T cell receptor beta chains from one sample in a study of blood T cell repertoires in COVID-19. Sequenced by immunoSEQ multiplex PCR; TCRdb stores in-frame clones only, minus some. This table holds some 240,000 clones, approximately 89% found once. The sequenced sample consisted of PBMCs or T cells enriched from blood (not recorded which). All receptors come from a woman aged 40-49 years who had been exposed to COVID-19. CDR3s include the opening cysteine and the closing phenylalanine or tryptophan. The D gene is left open where the match is weak. Rows give clone size only sometimes, using once, few, many, or a class for an expanded clone.

>TRBD2|13|TRBJ2-2|few|TRBV12-5
TGTGCTAGTGCCCTGGGGGGGACCGGGGAGCTGTTTTTT
CASALGGTGELFF
>-|14|TRBJ1-6|-|TRBV28
TGTGCCAGCAGTCCCAGGGTGGGCAATTCACCCCTCCACTTT
CASSPRVGNSPLHF
>-|16|TRBJ1-2|-|TRBV11-3
TGTGCCAGCAGCTTTTCGGGCGGGGTAAGGTCCTATGGCTACACCTTC
CASSFSGGVRSYGYTF
>TRBD2|16|TRBJ2-3|-|TRBV11-3
TGTGCCAGCACCCCTAGGCTAGCGGGAGAAACAGATACGCAGTATTTT
CASTPRLAGETDTQYF
>-|17|TRBJ1-5|-|TRBV3-1/TRBV3-2
TGTGCCAGCAGCCAAGATTTCCCAGGGGACACCTATCAGCCCCAGCATTTT
CASSQDFPGDTYQPQHF
>TRBD1|15|TRBJ1-2|-|TRBV7-6
TGTGCCAGCAGCCGGCAGACCGGGACAGAGATAGGCTACACCTTC
CASSRQTGTEIGYTF
>-|16|TRBJ2-4|-|TRBV24-1
TGTGCCACCAGTGATTCTACCCAGGGGATTGTGGACATTCAGTACTTC
CATSDSTQGIVDIQYF
>-|14|TRBJ1-2|-|TRBV24-1
TGTGCCACCAGTGATTTAAACAGATCCTATGGCTACACCTTC
CATSDLNRSYGYTF
>-|14|TRBJ1-2|-|TRBV28
TGTGCCAGCAGTTTAAGTCCGGGTTACTATGGCTACACCTTC
CASSLSPGYYGYTF
>-|16|TRBJ1-2|few|TRBV28
TGTGCCAGCAGTTTAACCGGCGGAAAGATAGGCTATGGCTACACCTTC
CASSLTGGKIGYGYTF
>TRBD1|12|TRBJ1-1|-|TRBV24-1
TGTGCCACCGGTTACAGGGGACTTGAAGCTTTCTTT
CATGYRGLEAFF
>-|14|TRBJ1-1|-|TRBV5-1
TGTGCCAGCAGCTTCGGGGGTCGGAATACTGAAGCTTTCTTT
CASSFGGRNTEAFF
>TRBD1|14|TRBJ2-7|-|TRBV5-1
TGCGCCAGCAGCTCCCGACAGGGGTCCTACGAGCAGTACTTC
CASSSRQGSYEQYF
>-|11|TRBJ1-1|-|TRBV10-3
TGTGCCATCTCAGAGAACACTGAAGCTTTCTTT
CAISENTEAFF
>-|14|TRBJ2-6|-|TRBV2
TGTGCCAGCAGTCAATTCTCTGGGGCCAACGTCCTGACTTTC
CASSQFSGANVLTF
>-|18|TRBJ2-6|-|TRBV7-9
TGTGCCAGCAGCCCAAGGGCAGGTCCGGACTTTGGGGCCAACGTCCTGACTTTC
CASSPRAGPDFGANVLTF
>-|14|TRBJ1-1|-|TRBV2
TGTGCCAGCAGTGAGTCAGGGATGAACACTGAAGCTTTCTTT
CASSESGMNTEAFF
>TRBD1|16|TRBJ2-5|-|TRBV25-1
TGTGCCAGCAGTGGCAACCCCGGGACAGGGGGCGAGACCCAGTACTTC
CASSGNPGTGGETQYF
>TRBD1|13|TRBJ1-2|-|TRBV30
TGTGCTTCGACCTACAGGGGGGACTATGGCTACACCTTC
CASTYRGDYGYTF
>-|15|TRBJ1-1|-|TRBV7-8
TGTGCCAGCAGCTTAGTATCGGGGGTGGGCACTGAAGCTTTCTTT
CASSLVSGVGTEAFF
>-|13|TRBJ2-1|-|TRBV6-5
TGTGCCAGCAGTCAAACCCGGGCGGGGGAGCAGTTCTTC
CASSQTRAGEQFF
>TRBD1|14|TRBJ1-2|-|TRBV13
TGTGCCAGCAGCTTAGGGGACAGGCTCTATGGCTACACCTTC
CASSLGDRLYGYTF
>TRBD1|13|TRBJ2-7|-|TRBV7-9
TGTGCCACCACGGGACAGGGGGCCTACGAGCAGTACTTC
CATTGQGAYEQYF
>TRBD2|11|TRBJ2-1|-|TRBV12-3/TRBV12-4
TGTGCCAGCAGGATGGGACTAGAGCAGTTCTTC
CASRMGLEQFF
>-|18|TRBJ2-1|-|TRBV4-2
TGTGCCAGCAGCCCCGAGGGAGGGGGGCTAGTTGGCTACAATGAGCAGTTCTTC
CASSPEGGGLVGYNEQFF
>TRBD2|14|TRBJ2-7|-|TRBV3-1/TRBV3-2
TGTGCCAGCAGCTATACCGGGACTAGTTACGAGCAGTACTTC
CASSYTGTSYEQYF
>-|13|TRBJ1-2|-|TRBV4-1
TGCGCCAGCAGCCGCGAACAGGCTCCTGGCTACACCTTC
CASSREQAPGYTF
>-|14|TRBJ2-7|-|TRBV6-2/TRBV6-3
TGTGCCAGCAGTTACCCGGTACAGAACTACGAGCAGTACTTC
CASSYPVQNYEQYF
>TRBD1|15|TRBJ1-2|-|TRBV4-1
TGCGCCAGCAGCCACCCGACAGGGAGCGACTATGGCTACACCTTC
CASSHPTGSDYGYTF
>TRBD1|14|TRBJ2-7|-|TRBV28
TGTGCCAGCAGTACCGGGACAGGGGTCTACGAGCAGTACTTC
CASSTGTGVYEQYF
>TRBD2|15|TRBJ2-2|-|TRBV11-3
TGTGCCAGCAGCACCCTACAGCGGGAGGTTGGGGAGCTGTTTTTT
CASSTLQREVGELFF
>TRBD2|15|TRBJ2-7|many|TRBV7-9
TGTGCCAGCAGCACCATAGCGGGGGGGTCCTCCAAGCAGTACTTC
CASSTIAGGSSKQYF
>-|15|TRBJ2-2|once|TRBV6-5
TGTGCCAGCACGAGGGTGGACCCGAGCACCGGGGAGCTGTTTTTT
CASTRVDPSTGELFF
>-|14|TRBJ1-1|few|TRBV13
TGTGCCAGCAGCTTACTTACTTTAAACACTGAAGCTTTCTTT
CASSLLTLNTEAFF
>-|18|TRBJ2-1|once|TRBV19
TGTGCCAGTAGTATTACAGCGGGTTATGTAAGTTCCTACAATGAGCAGTTCTTC
CASSITAGYVSSYNEQFF
>-|14|TRBJ2-7|-|TRBV4-2
TGTGCCAGCAGCCCCCCGGTGGAGGGGCGAGAGCAGTACTTC
CASSPPVEGREQYF
>TRBD2|16|TRBJ2-1|-|TRBV7-6
TGTGCCAGCAGCCAAATTCCGGGACTAGTTAACAATGAGCAGTTCTTC
CASSQIPGLVNNEQFF
>-|17|TRBJ1-5|-|TRBV18
TGTGCCAGCTCACCAAACCCGCGGACTGCAAGCAATCAGCCCCAGCATTTT
CASSPNPRTASNQPQHF
>TRBD2|21|TRBJ2-1|-|TRBV30
TGTGCCTGGCGTAAGACTAGAAGACTAGCGGGAGGACCGAGAACCTACAATGAGCAGTTCTTC
CAWRKTRRLAGGPRTYNEQFF
>-|15|TRBJ2-2|-|TRBV9
TGTGCCAGCAGCTGGGGGGTAACGAACACCGGGGAGCTGTTTTTT
CASSWGVTNTGELFF
>-|16|TRBJ1-6|-|TRBV11-2
TGTGCCAGCAGCCCCATCTCCGGGACAAGTAGTTCACCCCTCCACTTT
CASSPISGTSSSPLHF
>-|13|TRBJ2-1|-|TRBV20-1
TGCAGTGCTAGTGGGCGGACCTACAATGAGCAGTTCTTC
CSASGRTYNEQFF
>TRBD2|15|TRBJ2-1|-|TRBV6-5
TGTGCCAGCAGGAGCCTAGCGGGAGGCAGCGATGAGCAGTTCTTC
CASRSLAGGSDEQFF
>-|11|TRBJ2-7|many|TRBV25-1
TGTGCCAGCAGTGAGGGGAGGGAGCAGTACTTC
CASSEGREQYF
>-|14|TRBJ2-5|-|TRBV4-1
TGCGCCAGCAGCCTATCGGTAAACCAAGAGACCCAGTACTTC
CASSLSVNQETQYF
>TRBD1|14|TRBJ2-7|-|TRBV11-3
TGTGCCAGCAGCTCCAGACAGGGCTTGAACGAGCAGTACTTC
CASSSRQGLNEQYF
>TRBD1|15|TRBJ1-2|-|TRBV5-1
TGTGCCAGCAGCTTGAGAGGACAGGGGTTCTATGGCTACACCTTC
CASSLRGQGFYGYTF
>TRBD1|14|TRBJ1-2|once|TRBV14
TGTGCCAGCAGCCAAACAGGGGACTTCTATGGCTACACCTTC
CASSQTGDFYGYTF
>-|14|TRBJ1-5|-|TRBV19
TGTGCCAGTAGTATCAGGGGTAACAATCAGCCCCAGCATTTT
CASSIRGNNQPQHF
>TRBD1|14|TRBJ2-3|once|TRBV30
TGTGCCTGGGGAACAGGGGGAGGTACGGATACGCAGTATTTT
CAWGTGGGTDTQYF
>TRBD1|13|TRBJ1-6|-|TRBV27
TGTGCCAGCACTTCGACAGGGTTCTCACCCCTCCACTTT
CASTSTGFSPLHF
>-|15|TRBJ2-1|-|TRBV5-5
TGTGCCAGCAGTCTGTCACCTAGCTCCTACAATGAGCAGTTCTTC
CASSLSPSSYNEQFF
>TRBD1|13|TRBJ1-2|few|TRBV6-5
TGTGCCAGCAGGCCGGACAGGGGACGTGGCTACACCTTC
CASRPDRGRGYTF
>-|15|TRBJ2-3|once|TRBV9
TGTGCCAGCAGCGTTGACGGAGGGCGAACAGATACGCAGTATTTT
CASSVDGGRTDTQYF
>-|14|TRBJ2-2|few|TRBV27
TGTGCCAGCAGTTTAAGGACAGACGGGATGGGACTGTTTTTT
CASSLRTDGMGLFF